Below, 8 T cell receptor beta chains from the same sample are listed, as sequenced in a study of T cell responses to AZD1222 COVID-19 vaccine. The repertoire was sequenced with immunoSEQ multiplex PCR; TCRdb's copy has only in-frame clones and lacks some. In the table there are 200,000 to 300,000 clones, approximately 93% of which are singletons. The specimen was peripheral blood, collected on day 0 of AZD1222 vaccination. Receptors originate from an adult in good health.

The V call is TRBV28, the J call TRBJ1-2; 8 bases are a match to TRBD1. Germline V gene lookup returns CDR1 MDHEN and CDR2 SYDVKM. The junction had 13 bases not matched to a gene; V was cut back by 0 bases and J by 10 bases. The CDR3 is made up of 16 amino acids. The CDR3 protein is CASSLWGRTGSVFYTF. For the CDR3, the DNA is TGTGCCAGCAGTTTATGGGGGAGGACAGGGAGCGTCTTCTACACCTTC.

V usage is TRBV10-1 and J usage is TRBJ2-7, with TRBD2 matching over 10 bases. CDR1 is WNHNN and CDR2 is SYGVQD in the germline V gene (reference sequence). The trim removed 1 base at V and 2 bases at J, leaving 5 bases unmatched. The CDR3 extends over 16 amino acids. The CDR3 sequence: CASSEYASGGPYEQYF. As DNA, the CDR3 is TGCGCCAGCAGTGAGTATGCTAGCGGGGGACCCTACGAGCAGTACTTC.

V is TRBV29-1 and J is TRBJ2-2; no firm D call. Trimming stripped 5 bases from V and 4 bases from J, with 11 bases between. The CDR3 consists of 13 residues. Germline CDR1 reads SQVTM; CDR2 reads ANQGSEA. CDR3 DNA: TGCAGCGTTACTAAAGGACGCACCGGGGAGCTGTTTTTT. Amino acids: CSVTKGRTGELFF.

This chain joins TRBV7-9 and TRBJ1-6; TRBD1 is a possible D gene (5 bases). This CDR3 is 15 amino acids long. Trimming stripped 0 bases from V and 10 bases from J, with 13 bases between. The germline gives CDR1 SEHNR, CDR2 FQNEAQ (reference sequence). CDR3 nucleotides: TGTGCCAGCAGCTTAGCAGACAGCTTATCGTCACCCCTCCACTTT. Translating gives CASSLADSLSSPLHF.

The CDR3 DNA is TGTGCCAGCTCACCAAGCGGGGGGTTGGTCGAGCAGTACTTC. The encoded protein is CASSPSGGLVEQYF. The chain has TRBV18 and TRBJ2-7; 9 positions match TRBD2. V lost 2 bases and J lost 6; bases outside the gene matches: 5. The CDR3 runs 14 residues. Germline values: CDR1 KGHSH, CDR2 LQKENI.

Written as DNA, the CDR3 is TGTGCCAGCAGCGCCCGGGCGGGAAGGGGCACCGGGGAGCTGTTTTTT. Its translation: CASSARAGRGTGELFF. The rearrangement uses TRBV5-6 and TRBJ2-2; a weak D match, TRBD2 (6 bases). This CDR3 contains 16 residues. Trimming shortened V by 4 bases and J by 4 bases, and 17 bases separated the two germline ends. Germline V gene data show CDR1 as SGHDT and CDR2 as YYEEEE.

The CDR3 DNA reads as TGTGCCAGCAGCCCTGGGGACCGCGTCTACGAGCAGTACTTC. Translation: CASSPGDRVYEQYF. V is TRBV27 and J is TRBJ2-7, with D perhaps assigned TRBD1 or TRBD2 (5 bases each). Trimming stripped 6 bases from V and 3 bases from J, with 15 bases between. Germline CDR1 is MNHEY and CDR2 is SMNVEV (reference sequence). The CDR3 consists of 14 residues.

The chain couples TRBV28 to TRBJ1-2, with TRBD1 as a possible D gene (5 bases). The CDR3 length is 12 residues. The ends were cut back, 3 bases at V and 4 bases at J, with 6 bases in the middle. Per germline, CDR1 MDHEN and CDR2 SYDVKM. DNA of the CDR3: TGTGCCAGCAGTTTGACAGCCTATGGCTACACCTTC. Residues: CASSLTAYGYTF.